This T cell receptor beta chain was recovered during a study of beta chain features in type 1 diabetes. Regarding this clone: The antigen is not known.

Germline assignment: CDR1 GTSNPN and CDR2 SVGIG (reference sequence). Trimming shortened V by 3 bases and J by 0 bases, and 9 bases separated the two germline ends. The CDR3 spans 13 residues. One heparinised blood draw averaging about 120 mL was given by each donor. Central memory, naive, regulatory and stem cell-like memory CD4+ cells were sorted by CD45RO/CCR7/CD25/CD127/CD95/CD27. The study's findings and limits: A closer apparent resemblance between naive, central memory and Treg TCRB repertoires was seen in patients than in healthy donors. TCRB CDR3 length was moderately but significantly reduced in all four CD4+ subsets of Type 1 diabetes patients.

Isolated RNA was reverse transcribed in full, so expressed TCRB transcripts were sequenced. Sequenced by immunoSEQ multiplex PCR; TCRdb stores in-frame clones only, minus some. The table shows roughly 730,000 clones, with 13% occurring only once. The chain combines TRBV30 with TRBJ2-7; weak D call: TRBD1 (5 bases). This receptor was taken from a man aged 18 to 30 with type 1 diabetes. Source material: naive CD4+ T cells from blood. CDR3 bases: TGTGCCTGGAGGCACAGGAGCTCCTACGAGCAGTACTTC. Protein: CAWRHRSSYEQYF. The entire variable domain, with the rest obtained from reference TRBV30 and TRBJ2-7, is as follows: SQTIHQWPATLVQPVGSPLSLECTVEGTSNPNLYWYRQAAGRGLQLLFYSVGIGQISSEVPQNLSASRPQDRQFILSSKKLLLSDSGFYLCAWRHRSSYEQYFGPGTRLTVT.